This T cell receptor beta chain was retrieved from a study of blood T cells in healthy people across ages. General observations from the study: Estimates of diversity drawn from one million T cells were considered underestimates.

As regards this clonotype: The antigen is not known.

A sample-barcoded 5' primer and a J-beta primer mix were used in a second PCR of roughly 7 to 11 cycles. MiXCR, applied by TCRdb to the 5' RACE reads, yields one record per CDR3 protein. The profile covers some 1.5 million distinct CDR3 sequences, with approximately 30% appearing a single time and about 7.7% taken by the ten largest. V was shortened by 4 bases and J by 10 bases, with 16 bases between the two germline ends. There are 13 residues in the CDR3. The germline V gene has CDR1 SGHVS and CDR2 FQNEAQ. The source material was blood. The clonotype comes from a woman in her thirties in good health. The rearrangement links TRBV7-8 to TRBJ1-2; possibly TRBD1 for D (6 bases). In DNA form, the CDR3 reads TGTGCCAGCAGCTCGAGGGACATAGACGTCTACACCTTC. Translated, it gives CASSSRDIDVYTF.